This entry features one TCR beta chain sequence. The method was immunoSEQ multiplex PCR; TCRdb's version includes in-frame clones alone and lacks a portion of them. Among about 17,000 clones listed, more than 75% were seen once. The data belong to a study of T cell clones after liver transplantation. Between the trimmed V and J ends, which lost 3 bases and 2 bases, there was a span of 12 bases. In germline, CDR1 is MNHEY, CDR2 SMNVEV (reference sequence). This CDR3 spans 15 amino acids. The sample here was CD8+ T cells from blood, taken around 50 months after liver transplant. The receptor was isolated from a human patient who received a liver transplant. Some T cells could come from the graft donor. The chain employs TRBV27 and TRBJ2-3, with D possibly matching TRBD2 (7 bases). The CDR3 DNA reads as TGTGCCAGCAGTTTGGCGGGGGCTATCACAGATACGCAGTATTTT. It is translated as CASSLAGAITDTQYF.